This paragraph reports one T cell receptor (beta chain). The antigen is unknown. These data belong to a study of CXCR3-negative and CXCR3-positive naive CD8 T cells. In the study overall: Collectively, the libraries yielded about 135 million TRB reads in total, at about 1.5 +/- 0.3 million per library. Findings and caveats of the study: TRB CDR3 hydrophobicity was greater in CXCR3-positive naive cells than in CXCR3-negative naive cells. Memory CD8+ T cell repertoires were far less diverse than both naive subsets.

The libraries of TRB cDNA were constructed through 5' RACE using UMI labels. TCRdb reprocessed the 5' RACE reads and reports one entry per CDR3 protein, with no DNA. The table lists about 86,000 distinct CDR3 sequences, with less than 0.85% in the top ten. The CDR3 has 15 residues. Germline CDR1 is MNHEY and CDR2 is SVGEGT. The rearrangement uses TRBV6-2 or TRBV6-3 and TRBJ2-5; TCRdb designates TRBD2, a call that cannot be tested without DNA. The sequence was obtained from a human donor in good health. Some clones in this sample may be carry-over from other donors' samples. The sample taken for sequencing was naive CXCR3+ CD8+ T cells from blood. Subset: CD45RO-CCR7+CD27+CD95- naive CD8+ T cells expressing CXCR3 (TNR3+). CDR3 amino acids: CASSYLTSGQETQYF.